A single sample is the source of the 8 T cell receptor beta chains below, sequenced in a study of PD-L1 blockade in urothelial cancer. Generated by immunoSEQ multiplex PCR, the TCRdb table keeps only in-frame clones and is missing some. This repertoire shows under 100,000 clones, roughly 87% found once; its top ten account for 9.5%. The sequencing used PBMCs, collected around atezolizumab (anti-PD-L1) treatment. Receptors were obtained from an older man with urothelial cancer.

The V call is TRBV5-1, the J call TRBJ1-1; TRBD1 is a possible D gene (6 bases). The V gene lost 4 bases and the J gene lost 1 base, with 8 bases spanning the gap. Germline CDR1 is SGHRS and CDR2 is YFSETQ. The CDR3 loop spans 13 amino acids. This CDR3 is CASSRDTNTEAFF. Here the CDR3 DNA reads TGCGCCAGCAGCCGGGACACGAACACTGAAGCTTTCTTT.

The J gene is TRBJ2-4, the V gene TRBV6-5, with a possible D match to TRBD1 (5 bases). CDR1 and CDR2 from the germline V gene are MNHEY and SVGAGI. Trimming left V 6 bases short and J 7 bases short, with 10 bases between. This CDR3 is built from 12 residues. The CDR3 region is CASRGSGNIQYF. As DNA, the CDR3 is TGTGCCAGCAGGGGGTCAGGGAACATTCAGTACTTC.

The chain recombines TRBV5-1 with TRBJ1-5; 12 nucleotides align to TRBD1. Germline V CDR1 and CDR2: SGHRS, YFSETQ. This CDR3 comprises 15 residues. With V trimmed by 3 bases and J by 5 bases, 3 bases remained unmatched. CDR3 in DNA: TGCGCCAGCAGCTCCGGGACAGGGGGCCATCAGCCCCAGCATTTT. Protein: CASSSGTGGHQPQHF.

The chain uses TRBV19 and TRBJ2-7; 7 bases align to TRBD1. Germline CDR1 and CDR2: LNHDA and SQIVND (reference sequence). The V and J ends lost 3 bases and 2 bases, in that order; junction bases with no gene match: 7. The CDR3 extends over 15 amino acids. CDR3 residues: CASSIPGQSTYEQYF. CDR3 nucleotide sequence: TGTGCCAGTAGTATTCCGGGACAGTCCACCTACGAGCAGTACTTC.

The CDR3 DNA follows: TGCGCCAGCAGCCAAGATTGGAGGGGACAGGGAGTAACGAACACTGAAGCTTTCTTT. This codes for CASSQDWRGQGVTNTEAFF. The chain links TRBV4-1 to TRBJ1-1; 9 nucleotides match TRBD1. The germline V gene has CDR1 MGHRA and CDR2 YSYEKL. The CDR3 is 19 residues long. V lost 0 bases and J lost 1; bases outside the gene matches: 12.

The chain is built from TRBV11-2 and TRBJ2-1, with D possibly TRBD1 on 5 matching bases. The CDR3 contains 15 residues. Germline lookup yields CDR1 SGHAT and CDR2 FQNNGV. The V and J ends lost 3 bases and 0 bases respectively, with 9 bases between them. The CDR3 nucleotides are TGTGCCAGCAGCTTTGGACAAATCTCCTACAATGAGCAGTTCTTC. Protein sequence: CASSFGQISYNEQFF.

This clone was picked up one time. V and J are TRBV5-6 and TRBJ1-4; 10 bases fit TRBD1. The CDR3 totals 15 residues. CDR1 is SGHDT, CDR2 YYEEEE, per germline. The ends lost 4 bases at V and 3 bases at J; junction bases unmatched: 3. This chain's CDR3 is CASSGQGVSNEKLFF. The CDR3, as DNA: TGTGCCAGCAGCGGACAGGGGGTATCTAATGAAAAACTGTTTTTT. Variable domain in full (rest from reference TRBV5-6 and TRBJ1-4): DAGVTQSPTHLIKTRGQQVTLRCSPKSGHDTVSWYQQALGQGPQFIFQYYEEEERQRGNFPDRFSGHQFPNYSSELNVNALLLGDSALYLCASSGQGVSNEKLFFGSGTQLSVL.

The V and J genes are TRBV4-1 and TRBJ2-7; 11 bases fit TRBD2. Germline V gene lookup returns CDR1 MGHRA and CDR2 YSYEKL. The CDR3 covers 16 residues. V was pared by 3 bases and J by 7 bases, with 11 bases of the junction left unmatched. The CDR3 spells CASSHTTSGTTGEQYF. CDR3 nucleotide sequence: TGCGCCAGCAGCCACACGACTAGCGGGACGACAGGAGAGCAGTACTTC.